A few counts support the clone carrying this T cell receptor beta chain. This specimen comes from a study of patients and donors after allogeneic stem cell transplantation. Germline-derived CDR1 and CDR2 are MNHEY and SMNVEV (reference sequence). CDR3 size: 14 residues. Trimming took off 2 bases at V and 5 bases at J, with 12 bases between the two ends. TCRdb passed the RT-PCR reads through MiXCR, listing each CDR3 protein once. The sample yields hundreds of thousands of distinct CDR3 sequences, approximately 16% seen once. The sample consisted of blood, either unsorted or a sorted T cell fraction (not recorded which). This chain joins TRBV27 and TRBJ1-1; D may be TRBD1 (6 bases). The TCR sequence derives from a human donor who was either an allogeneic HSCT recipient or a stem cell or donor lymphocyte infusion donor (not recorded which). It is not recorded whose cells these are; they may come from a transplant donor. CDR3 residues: CASSLVQGETEAFF. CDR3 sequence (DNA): TGTGCCAGCAGTTTAGTACAGGGTGAAACTGAAGCTTTCTTT.